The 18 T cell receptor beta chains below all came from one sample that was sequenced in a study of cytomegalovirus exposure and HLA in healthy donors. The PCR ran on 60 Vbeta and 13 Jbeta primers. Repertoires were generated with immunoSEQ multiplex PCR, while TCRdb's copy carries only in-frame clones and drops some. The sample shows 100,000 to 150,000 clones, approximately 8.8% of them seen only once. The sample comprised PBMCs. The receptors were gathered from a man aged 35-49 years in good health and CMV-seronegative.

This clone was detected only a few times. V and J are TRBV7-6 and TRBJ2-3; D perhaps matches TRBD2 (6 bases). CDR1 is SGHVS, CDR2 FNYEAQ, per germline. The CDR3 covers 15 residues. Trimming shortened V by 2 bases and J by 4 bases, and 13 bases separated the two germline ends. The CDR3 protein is CASSLNPSAPDTQYF. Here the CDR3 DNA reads TGTGCCAGCAGCTTAAACCCTAGCGCCCCAGATACGCAGTATTTT.

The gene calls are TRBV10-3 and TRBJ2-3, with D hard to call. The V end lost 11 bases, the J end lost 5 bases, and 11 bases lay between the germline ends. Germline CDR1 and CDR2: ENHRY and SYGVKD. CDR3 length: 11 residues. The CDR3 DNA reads TGTGCCGCCCAAGAGGAAGATACGCAGTATTTT. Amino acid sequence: CAAQEEDTQYF.

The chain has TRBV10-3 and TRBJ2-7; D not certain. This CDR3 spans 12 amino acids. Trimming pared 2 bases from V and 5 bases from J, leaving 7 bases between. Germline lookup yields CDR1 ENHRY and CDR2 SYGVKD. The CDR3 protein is CAISEVPDEQYF. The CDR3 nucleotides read TGTGCCATCAGTGAGGTTCCGGACGAGCAGTACTTC.

CDR3 sequence reads: CASSLGAALRTEAFF. CDR3 sequence (DNA): TGTGCCAGCAGCTTAGGGGCAGCCCTAAGGACTGAAGCTTTCTTT. The chain is built from TRBV7-2 and TRBJ1-1; D call uncertain. The CDR3 is made up of 15 amino acids. Germline-derived CDR1 and CDR2 are SGHTA and FQGNSA. V dropped 1 base and J dropped 5 bases, with 14 bases sitting between them. Filled out from reference TRBV7-2 and TRBJ1-1, the complete variable domain reads GAGVSQSPSNKVTEKGKDVELRCDPISGHTALYWYRQSLGQGLEFLIYFQGNSAPDKSGLPSDRFSAERTGGSVSTLTIQRTQQEDSAVYLCASSLGAALRTEAFFGQGTRLTVV.

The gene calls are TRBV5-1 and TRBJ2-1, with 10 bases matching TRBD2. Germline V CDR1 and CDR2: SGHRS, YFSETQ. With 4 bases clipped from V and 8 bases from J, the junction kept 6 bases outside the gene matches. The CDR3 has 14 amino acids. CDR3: CASSLSGGPYEQFF. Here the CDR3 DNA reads TGCGCCAGCAGCCTTAGCGGGGGGCCCTATGAGCAGTTCTTC.

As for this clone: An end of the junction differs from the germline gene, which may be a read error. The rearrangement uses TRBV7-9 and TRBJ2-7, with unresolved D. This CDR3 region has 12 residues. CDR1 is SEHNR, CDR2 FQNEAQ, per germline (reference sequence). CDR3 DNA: TGTGCCAGCAGCGTAAAATTCTACGAGAAGTACTTC. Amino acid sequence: CASSVKFYEKYF.

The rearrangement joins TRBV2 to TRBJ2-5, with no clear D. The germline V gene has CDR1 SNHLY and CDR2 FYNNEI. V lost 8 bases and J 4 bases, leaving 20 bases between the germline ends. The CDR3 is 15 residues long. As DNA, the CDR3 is TGTGCCAGCGGTCCGTCGAGGCGGCGCGGAGAGACCCAGTACTTC. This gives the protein CASGPSRRRGETQYF.

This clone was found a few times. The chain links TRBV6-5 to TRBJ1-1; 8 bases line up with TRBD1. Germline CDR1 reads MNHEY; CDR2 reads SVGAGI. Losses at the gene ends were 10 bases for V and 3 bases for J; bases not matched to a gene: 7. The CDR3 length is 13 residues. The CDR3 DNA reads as TGTGCCATCGGGACAGGTGGGGACACTGAAGCTTTCTTT. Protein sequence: CAIGTGGDTEAFF.

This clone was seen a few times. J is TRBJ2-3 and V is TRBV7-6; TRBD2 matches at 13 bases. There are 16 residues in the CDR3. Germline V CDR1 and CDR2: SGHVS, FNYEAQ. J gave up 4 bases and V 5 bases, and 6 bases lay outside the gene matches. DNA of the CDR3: TGTGCCAGCAGCCCACTAGCGGGGGGGCCCCCAGATACGCAGTATTTT. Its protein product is CASSPLAGGPPDTQYF.

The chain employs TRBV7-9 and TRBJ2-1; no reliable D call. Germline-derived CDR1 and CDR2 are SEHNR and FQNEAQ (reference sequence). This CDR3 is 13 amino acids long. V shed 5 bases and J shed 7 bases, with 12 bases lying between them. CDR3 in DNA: TGTGCCAGCAGCCCTAGGAACCGAAATGAGCAGTTCTTC. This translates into CASSPRNRNEQFF. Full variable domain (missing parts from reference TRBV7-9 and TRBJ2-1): DTGVSQNPRHKITKRGQNVTFRCDPISEHNRLYWYRQTLGQGPEFLTYFQNEAQLEKSRLLSDRFSAERPKGSFSTLEIQRTEQGDSAMYLCASSPRNRNEQFFGPGTRLTVL.

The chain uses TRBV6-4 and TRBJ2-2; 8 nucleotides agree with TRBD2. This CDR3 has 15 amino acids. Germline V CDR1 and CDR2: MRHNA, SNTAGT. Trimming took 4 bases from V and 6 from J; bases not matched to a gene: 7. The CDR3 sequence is CASSVTAGAAGELFF. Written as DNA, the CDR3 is TGTGCCAGCAGTGTTACAGCGGGGGCTGCCGGGGAGCTGTTTTTT.

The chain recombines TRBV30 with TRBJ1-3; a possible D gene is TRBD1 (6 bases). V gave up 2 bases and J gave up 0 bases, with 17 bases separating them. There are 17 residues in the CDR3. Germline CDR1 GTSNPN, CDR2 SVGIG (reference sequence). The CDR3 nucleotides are TGTGCCTGGAGTCCGTCAGGGGCCATTTTCTCTGGAAACACCATATATTTT. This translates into CAWSPSGAIFSGNTIYF.

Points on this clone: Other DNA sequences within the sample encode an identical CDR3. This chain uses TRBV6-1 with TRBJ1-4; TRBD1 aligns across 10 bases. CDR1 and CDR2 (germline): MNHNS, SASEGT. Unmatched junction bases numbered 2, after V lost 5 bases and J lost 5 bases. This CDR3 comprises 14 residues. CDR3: CASSLDRGNEKLFF. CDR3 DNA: TGTGCCAGCAGTCTGGACAGGGGGAATGAAAAACTGTTTTTT.

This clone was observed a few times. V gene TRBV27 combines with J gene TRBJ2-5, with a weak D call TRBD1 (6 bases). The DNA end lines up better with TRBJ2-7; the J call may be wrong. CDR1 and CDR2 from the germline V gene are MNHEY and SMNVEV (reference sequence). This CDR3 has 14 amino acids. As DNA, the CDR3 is TGTGCCAGCAGTTTTACCGGGACATCCTACGAGCAGTACTTC. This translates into CASSFTGTSYEQYF.

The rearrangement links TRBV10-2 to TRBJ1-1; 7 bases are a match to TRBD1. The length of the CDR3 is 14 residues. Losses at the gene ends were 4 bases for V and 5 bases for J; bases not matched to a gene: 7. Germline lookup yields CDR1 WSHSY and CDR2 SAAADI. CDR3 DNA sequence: TGCGCCAGCAGTGTCCGGACAGGAGGGACTGAAGCTTTCTTT. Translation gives CASSVRTGGTEAFF.

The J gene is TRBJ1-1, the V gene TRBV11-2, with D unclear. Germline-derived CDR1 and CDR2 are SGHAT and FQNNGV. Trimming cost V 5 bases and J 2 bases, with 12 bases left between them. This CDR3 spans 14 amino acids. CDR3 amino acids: CASSPLTGNTEAFF. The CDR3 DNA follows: TGTGCCAGCAGCCCCCTGACGGGAAACACTGAAGCTTTCTTT.

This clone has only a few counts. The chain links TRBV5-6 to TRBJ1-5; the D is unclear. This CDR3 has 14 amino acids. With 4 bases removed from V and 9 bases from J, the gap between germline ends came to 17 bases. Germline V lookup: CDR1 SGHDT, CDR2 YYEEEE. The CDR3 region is CASSPRKLRRPQHF. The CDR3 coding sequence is TGTGCCAGCAGCCCCCGAAAACTACGTAGGCCCCAGCATTTT.

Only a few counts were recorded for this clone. The CDR3 protein is CASSQDGGTGGGNEKLFF. CDR3 in DNA: TGCGCCAGCAGCCAAGATGGCGGGACAGGGGGCGGCAATGAAAAACTGTTTTTT. The chain carries TRBV4-3 and TRBJ1-4; TRBD1 matches 12 bases. V lost 0 bases, J lost 5 bases, and 7 bases stayed unmatched. The CDR3 sequence is 18 residues long. Germline V gene lookup returns CDR1 LGHNA and CDR2 YSLEER.